Each of the 18 T cell receptor beta chains below was sequenced from the same sample in a study of human T cells and chemical hapten exposure. TCRdb itself ran the RACE reads through MiXCR, one entry per CDR3 protein. The sample consists of 95,000 or so distinct CDR3 sequences, 8% to 11% of them appearing once. Time point described: patch test 1, 2 weeks after DPC sensitization. The sample's treatment: therapeutic diphenylcyclopropenone sensitization with weekly scalp DPC. The sequenced sample was whole blood, obtained in connection with sensitization to the hapten diphenylcyclopropenone (DPC). The receptors here all came from a man aged 40-49 years with alopecia areata. Some clones in this sample may be carry-over from other donors' samples.

This clonotype was detected ten times or more. The rearrangement uses TRBV5-1 and TRBJ2-2, with D maybe TRBD2 (5 bases). The CDR3 sequence is 15 residues long. Trimming took off 0 bases at V and 4 bases at J, with 10 bases between the two ends. Per germline, CDR1 SGHRS and CDR2 YFSETQ. The CDR3 loop is CASSLAIAFTGELFF. CDR3 coding DNA: TGCGCCAGCAGCTTGGCCATAGCGTTCACCGGGGAGCTGTTTTTT. Combining the CDR3 with reference TRBV5-1 and TRBJ2-2 gives the whole variable domain KAGVTQTPRYLIKTRGQQVTLSCSPISGHRSVSWYQQTPGQGLQFLFEYFSETQRNKGNFPGRFSGRQFSNSRSEMNVSTLELGDSALYLCASSLAIAFTGELFFGEGSRLTVL.

This clonotype was detected a few times. The genes are TRBV7-3 and TRBJ2-6; D remains ambiguous. The CDR3 consists of 14 residues. CDR1 SGHTA and CDR2 FQGTGA come from the germline V gene. V lost 5 bases and J 4 bases, leaving 9 bases between the germline ends. The CDR3 coding sequence is TGTGCCAGCAGCCCCCCTGGGGGGGCCAACGTCCTGACTTTC. This gives the protein CASSPPGGANVLTF.

This clonotype showed up many times. The chain is built from TRBV7-2 and TRBJ1-1; D is perhaps TRBD1 (6 bases). The CDR3 length is 17 residues. With 4 bases removed from V and 0 bases from J, the gap between germline ends came to 18 bases. In germline, CDR1 is SGHTA, CDR2 FQGNSA. CDR3 nucleotides: TGTGCCAGCAGCTCCCGTTTAGGGGGTGGGGTGAACACTGAAGCTTTCTTT. Protein sequence: CASSSRLGGGVNTEAFF.

V gene TRBV14 combines with J gene TRBJ1-4; 7 positions match TRBD1. J lost 8 bases, V lost 1 base, and 4 bases had no gene match. Germline CDR1 and CDR2: SGHDN and FVKESK. The CDR3 covers 14 residues. The CDR3 protein is CASSQGQGYEKLFF. Written as DNA, the CDR3 is TGTGCCAGCAGCCAAGGACAGGGTTACGAAAAACTGTTTTTT.

The table lists this clonotype with a few counts. V is TRBV6-6 and J is TRBJ1-3; D is undetermined. Germline V gene lookup returns CDR1 MNHNY and CDR2 SVGAGI (reference sequence). Trimming took 6 bases from V and 0 from J, leaving 12 bases between them. There are 15 residues in the CDR3. CDR3 coding DNA: TGTGCCAGCAGCTCACAGAGATTCTCTGGAAACACCATATATTTT. Protein: CASSSQRFSGNTIYF.

The chain carries TRBV7-2 and TRBJ2-7; TRBD1 matches at 9 bases. The CDR3 totals 14 residues. CDR1 SGHTA and CDR2 FQGNSA come from the germline V gene. The CDR3 reads CASILGDRGYEQYV. In DNA, the CDR3 is TGTGCCAGCATCTTAGGTGACAGGGGGTACGAGCAGTACGTC.

This clonotype appeared a few times. The chain combines TRBV3-1 with TRBJ2-3; D unresolved. The CDR3 is 13 amino acids. Germline V CDR1 and CDR2: LGHDT, YNNKEL (reference sequence). V lost 1 base and J lost 4, with 6 bases in between. The CDR3 sequence is CASSQVFADTQYF. In nucleotides, the CDR3 is TGTGCCAGCAGCCAAGTCTTTGCAGATACGCAGTATTTT.

The V call is TRBV7-9, the J call TRBJ2-3; 7 bases map to TRBD2. The CDR3 is 16 residues long. Trimming removed 1 base from V and 0 bases from J; junction bases left unmatched: 4. Germline lookup yields CDR1 SEHNR and CDR2 FQNEAQ (reference sequence). CDR3 bases: TGTGCCAGCAGCTTAGGGAGCGGGGCGAGCACAGATACGCAGTATTTT. Protein: CASSLGSGASTDTQYF. Combining the CDR3 with reference TRBV7-9 and TRBJ2-3 gives the whole variable domain DTGVSQNPRHKITKRGQNVTFRCDPISEHNRLYWYRQTLGQGPEFLTYFQNEAQLEKSRLLSDRFSAERPKGSFSTLEIQRTEQGDSAMYLCASSLGSGASTDTQYFGPGTRLTVL.

This clonotype was observed a few times. This chain joins TRBV21-1 and TRBJ2-7; the table's D call, TRBD2, was not checked against the DNA. TRBV21-1 represents a pseudogene. The CDR3 contains 16 residues. CDR3 amino acids: CASSVAGGRGNYEQYF. The CDR3 DNA reads TGTGCCAGCAGCGTAGCGGGAGGCAGGGGGAACTACGAGCAGTACTTC.

This clonotype came up a few times. The chain carries TRBV4-1 and TRBJ1-3; D is ambiguous. V dropped 1 base and J dropped 5 bases, with 21 bases sitting between them. CDR1 and CDR2 (germline): MGHRA, YSYEKL. The CDR3 extends over 18 amino acids. The CDR3 sequence is CASSQVSPAGGFRNTIYF. The CDR3 bases are TGCGCCAGCAGCCAAGTATCCCCCGCAGGAGGGTTCCGAAACACCATATATTTT.

This clonotype was detected ten times or more. The V call is TRBV29-1, the J call TRBJ1-3; tentative D call: TRBD1 (6 bases). V was pared by 4 bases and J by 2 bases, with 18 bases between. The CDR3 length is 16 residues. Germline CDR1 is SQVTM and CDR2 is ANQGSEA. The chain's CDR3 is CSVVGHRDLAGNTIYF. The CDR3 region has the DNA TGCAGCGTTGTTGGGCACAGGGACTTGGCTGGAAACACCATATATTTT.

A few counts support this clonotype. This chain connects TRBV5-1 to TRBJ2-2; D might be TRBD1 (6 bases). The CDR3 has 16 amino acids. The V gene lost 1 base and the J gene lost 4 bases, with 14 bases spanning the gap. CDR1 and CDR2 (germline): SGHRS, YFSETQ. This CDR3 reads CASSLTGTLITGELFF. DNA of the CDR3: TGCGCCAGCAGCTTGACCGGGACATTAATCACCGGGGAGCTGTTTTTT.

This clonotype was counted between two and nine times. V is TRBV5-1 and J is TRBJ2-3, with 8 bases fitting TRBD2. CDR1 is SGHRS, CDR2 YFSETQ, per germline. V dropped 4 bases and J dropped 2; count of bases not matched to a gene: 3. This CDR3 has 14 residues. CDR3: CASSQLAATDTQYF. The CDR3 region has the DNA TGCGCCAGCAGCCAACTAGCGGCCACAGATACGCAGTATTTT.

This clonotype turned up a few times. V usage is TRBV5-1 and J usage is TRBJ2-1; TRBD2 aligns across 11 bases. CDR3 size: 16 residues. Per the germline V gene, CDR1 is SGHRS and CDR2 is YFSETQ. V lost 0 bases and J lost 8; bases outside the gene matches: 7. CDR3 loop: CASSLVGTSGYDEQFF. CDR3 DNA: TGCGCCAGCAGCTTGGTCGGGACTAGCGGATATGATGAGCAGTTCTTC.

This chain joins TRBV28 and TRBJ2-7; TRBD2 is a possible D gene (7 bases). CDR1 and CDR2 from the germline V gene are MDHEN and SYDVKM. Trimming removed 7 bases at V and 2 bases at J, with 15 bases between. The CDR3 contains 14 residues. The DNA of the CDR3 is TGTGCCAGCACCAAGGGAGGGGGGGCCTACGAGCAGTACTTC. Its protein product is CASTKGGGAYEQYF.

This clonotype was observed a few times. This chain uses TRBV9 with TRBJ1-2; D unresolved. With 0 bases removed from V and 0 bases from J, the gap between germline ends came to 9 bases. The germline V gene encodes CDR1 SGDLS and CDR2 YYNGEE. The CDR3 runs to 15 residues. In DNA, the CDR3 is TGTGCCAGCAGCGTAGACCCAGACGCTAACTATGGCTACACCTTC. Amino acid sequence: CASSVDPDANYGYTF.

This clonotype was seen repeatedly, ten times or more. The V gene is TRBV6-5, the J gene TRBJ2-2; 8 bases map to TRBD2. V lost 1 base and J lost 3; bases outside the gene matches: 4. Per germline, CDR1 MNHEY and CDR2 SVGAGI. This CDR3 contains 16 residues. CDR3 loop: CASSYWTGGDTGELFF. The CDR3 DNA sequence: TGTGCCAGCAGTTACTGGACGGGAGGGGACACCGGGGAGCTGTTTTTT.

This clonotype was detected ten times or more. The rearrangement uses TRBV4-1 and TRBJ1-6, with D maybe TRBD1 (5 bases). The V gene's germline CDR1 is MGHRA and CDR2 YSYEKL. The length of the CDR3 is 17 residues. Trimming removed 1 base from V and 3 bases from J, with 13 bases in between. The CDR3 DNA follows: TGCGCCAGCAGCCAAGCAGACAGCGCTAACTATAATTCACCCCTCCACTTT. This gives the protein CASSQADSANYNSPLHF.